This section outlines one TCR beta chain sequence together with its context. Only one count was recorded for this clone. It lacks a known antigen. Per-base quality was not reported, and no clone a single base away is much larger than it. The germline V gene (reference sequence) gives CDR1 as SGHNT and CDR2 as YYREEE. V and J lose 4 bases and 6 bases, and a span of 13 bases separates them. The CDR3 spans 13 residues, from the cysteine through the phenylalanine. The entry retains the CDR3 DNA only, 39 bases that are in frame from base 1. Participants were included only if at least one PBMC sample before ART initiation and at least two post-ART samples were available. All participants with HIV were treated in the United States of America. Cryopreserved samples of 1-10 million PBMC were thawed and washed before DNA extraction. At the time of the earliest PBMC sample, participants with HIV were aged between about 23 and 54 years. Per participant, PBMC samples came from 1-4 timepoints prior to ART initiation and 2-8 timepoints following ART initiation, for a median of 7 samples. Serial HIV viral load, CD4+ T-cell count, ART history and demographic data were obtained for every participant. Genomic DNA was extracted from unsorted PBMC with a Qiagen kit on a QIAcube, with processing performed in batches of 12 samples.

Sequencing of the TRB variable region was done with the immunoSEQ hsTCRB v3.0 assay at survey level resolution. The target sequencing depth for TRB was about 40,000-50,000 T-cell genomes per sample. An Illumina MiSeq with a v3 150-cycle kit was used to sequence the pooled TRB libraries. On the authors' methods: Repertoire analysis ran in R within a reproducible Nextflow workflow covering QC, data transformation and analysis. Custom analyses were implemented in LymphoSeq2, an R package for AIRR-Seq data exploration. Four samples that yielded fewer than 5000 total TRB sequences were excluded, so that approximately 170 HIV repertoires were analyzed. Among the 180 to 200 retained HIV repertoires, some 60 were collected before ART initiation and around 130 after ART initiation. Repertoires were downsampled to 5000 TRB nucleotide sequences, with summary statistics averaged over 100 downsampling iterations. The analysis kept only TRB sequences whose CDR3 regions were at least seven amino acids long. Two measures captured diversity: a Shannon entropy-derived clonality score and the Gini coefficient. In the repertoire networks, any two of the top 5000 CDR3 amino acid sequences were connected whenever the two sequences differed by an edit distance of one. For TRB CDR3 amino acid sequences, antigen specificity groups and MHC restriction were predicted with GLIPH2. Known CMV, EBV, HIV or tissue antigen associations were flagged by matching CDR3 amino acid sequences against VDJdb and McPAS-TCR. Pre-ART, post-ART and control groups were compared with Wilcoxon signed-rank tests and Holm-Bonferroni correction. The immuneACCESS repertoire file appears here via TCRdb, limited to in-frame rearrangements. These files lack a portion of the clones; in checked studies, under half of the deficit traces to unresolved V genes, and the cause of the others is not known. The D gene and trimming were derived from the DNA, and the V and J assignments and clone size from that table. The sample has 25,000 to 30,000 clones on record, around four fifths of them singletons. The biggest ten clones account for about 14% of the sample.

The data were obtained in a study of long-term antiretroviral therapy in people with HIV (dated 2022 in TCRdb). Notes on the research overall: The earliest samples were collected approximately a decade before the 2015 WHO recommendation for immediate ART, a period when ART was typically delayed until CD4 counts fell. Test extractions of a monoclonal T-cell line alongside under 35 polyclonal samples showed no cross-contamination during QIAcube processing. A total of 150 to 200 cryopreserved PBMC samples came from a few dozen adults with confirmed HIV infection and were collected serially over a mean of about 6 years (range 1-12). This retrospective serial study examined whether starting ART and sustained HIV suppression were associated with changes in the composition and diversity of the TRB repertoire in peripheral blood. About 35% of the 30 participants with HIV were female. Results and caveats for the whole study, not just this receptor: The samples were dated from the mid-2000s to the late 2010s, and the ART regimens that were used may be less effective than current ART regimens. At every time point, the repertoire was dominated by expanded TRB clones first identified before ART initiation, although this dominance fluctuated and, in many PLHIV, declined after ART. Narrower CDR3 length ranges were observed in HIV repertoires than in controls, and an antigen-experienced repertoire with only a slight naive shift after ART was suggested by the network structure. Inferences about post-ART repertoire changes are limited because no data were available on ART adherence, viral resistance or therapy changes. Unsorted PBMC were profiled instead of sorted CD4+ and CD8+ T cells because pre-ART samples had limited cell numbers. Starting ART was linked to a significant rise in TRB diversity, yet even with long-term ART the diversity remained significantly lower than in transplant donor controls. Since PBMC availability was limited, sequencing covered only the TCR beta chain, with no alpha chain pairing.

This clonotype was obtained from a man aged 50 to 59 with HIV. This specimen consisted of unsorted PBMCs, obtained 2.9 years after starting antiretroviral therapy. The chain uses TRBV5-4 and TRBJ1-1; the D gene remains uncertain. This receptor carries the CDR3 CASSPQFNAEAFF. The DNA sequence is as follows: TGTGCCAGCAGCCCTCAATTCAACGCTGAAGCTTTCTTT.